This TCR beta chain was retrieved from a study of regulatory T cells in long-lasting Graves disease. Trimming cost V 0 bases and J 8 bases, with 11 bases left between them. This CDR3 comprises 13 residues. Germline CDR1 SGHKS, CDR2 YYEKEE (reference sequence). This clonotype has just a few counts. This clone may be a read error of a much larger clone one base away. TCR beta libraries were built with iRepertoire HTBI primers and Arm-PCR of CDR3 regions. TCRdb reanalysed the multiplex PCR reads using MiXCR and keeps one entry per CDR3 protein. The sample yields approximately 270,000 distinct CDR3 sequences, 15% to 20% seen once. Sample time point: newly diagnosed GD, antithyroid drugs for less than 3 months. From RNA extracted from PBMCs, the TCR library was made. The data were also submitted as part of a second study, on T cells in Graves' hyperthyroidism and ophthalmopathy.

The receptor was isolated from a woman aged 25-40 years with Graves disease. The sample here was peripheral blood mononuclear cells (PBMCs), taken at new diagnosis, from a patient treated with antithyroid drugs. The rearrangement uses TRBV5-5 and TRBJ1-2, with D perhaps matching TRBD1 (5 bases). In DNA form, the CDR3 reads TGTGCCAGCAGCTTGGCGTTTCGGGGCGGCTACACCTTC. Amino acid sequence: CASSLAFRGGYTF.